The 4 T cell receptor beta chains given below trace back to one sample, sequenced in a study of CD8 T cells in ankylosing spondylitis. From the 5' RACE reads, TCRdb called clonotypes with MiXCR, one entry per CDR3 protein. The table shows 250,000 to 400,000 distinct CDR3 sequences, with roughly 11% occurring only once. The specimen sequenced was blood, either unsorted or a sorted T cell fraction (not recorded which). The receptors derive from a female donor with ankylosing spondylitis or in good health (not recorded which).

At least ten counts were recorded for this clonotype. This chain connects TRBV10-2 to TRBJ1-5, with D uncertain. Germline loops: CDR1 WSHSY, CDR2 SAAADI. Trimming removed 4 bases from V and 0 bases from J, with 7 bases in between. CDR3 length equals 14 residues. The CDR3 DNA reads TGCGCCAGCAGTGCCCTCGATAGCAATCAGCCCCAGCATTTT. This codes for CASSALDSNQPQHF.

The CDR3: CSVVQGASYEQYF. The DNA for the CDR3 is TGCAGCGTTGTGCAGGGGGCTTCCTACGAGCAGTACTTC. The chain has TRBV29-1 and TRBJ2-7; 8 positions match TRBD1. The CDR3 sequence is 13 residues long. With 4 bases clipped from V and 1 base from J, the junction kept 3 bases outside the gene matches. CDR1 is SQVTM, CDR2 ANQGSEA, per germline.

This clonotype was seen repeatedly, ten times or more. The chain joins TRBV29-1 to TRBJ2-3; weak D call: TRBD1 (5 bases). CDR1 is SQVTM and CDR2 is ANQGSEA in the germline V gene. This CDR3 has 11 residues. With 6 bases removed from V and 7 bases from J, the gap between germline ends came to 11 bases. CDR3 residues: CSVRSGNTQYF. CDR3 bases: TGCAGCGTCCGTTCAGGGAATACGCAGTATTTT.

Many counts were recorded for this clonotype. The gene calls are TRBV25-1 and TRBJ2-1; TRBD2 matches 10 bases. The V segment lost 1 base and the J segment 10 bases; nucleotides outside the gene matches: 4. Germline loops: CDR1 MGHDK, CDR2 SYGVNS. The CDR3 is 14 residues long. The CDR3 DNA reads TGTGCCAGCAGTGAATCTAGCGGGAGAGAGGAGCAGTTCTTC. Amino acids: CASSESSGREEQFF. Looking up the rest from reference TRBV25-1 and TRBJ2-1 gives the full variable domain: EADIYQTPRYLVIGTGKKITLECSQTMGHDKMYWYQQDPGMELHLIHYSYGVNSTEKGDLSSESTVSRIRTEHFPLTLESARPSHTSQYLCASSESSGREEQFFGPGTRLTVL.